Reported below is one TCR beta chain. The second PCR ran about 6 to 12 cycles with a sample-barcoded 5' primer and J-beta primers. With 12 random nucleotides, a template-switch adaptor tagged each individual cDNA molecule. One entry per CDR3 protein, called by TCRdb with MiXCR from the 5' RACE reads. The sample shows some 1 million distinct CDR3 sequences, 45% of them seen only once. The data derive from a study of blood T cells in healthy people across ages. V was clipped by 5 bases and J by 9 bases; unmatched bases: 2. This CDR3 has 13 residues. The V gene is TRBV12-3 or TRBV12-4, the J gene TRBJ2-1, with 12 positions matching TRBD2. The sequenced sample consisted of blood. This clonotype was obtained from a woman aged 55 to 70 in good health. CDR3 sequence: CASSALAGGEQFF. CDR3 DNA: TGTGCCAGCAGTGCACTAGCGGGAGGTGAGCAGTTCTTC.